This is a list of T cell receptor beta chains from one sample in a study of blood T cells in healthy people across ages. TCRdb itself ran the 5' RACE reads through MiXCR, one entry per CDR3 protein. The table shows about 650,000 distinct CDR3 sequences, with roughly 32% occurring only once. The sequencing sample was made of blood. The receptors come from a woman at least 80 years old in good health. Each CDR3 is given with its conserved first and last residue. Fields, in order: J gene, D gene, clone size, CDR3 length, V gene, CDR3 protein, CDR3 DNA. The D gene is left open where the match is weak. Clone size is given for some rows only: seen once, a few or many times, or a class if the clone is expanded.

TRBJ1-2	TRBD1	many	13	TRBV6-1	CASSAGQVYGYTF	TGTGCCAGCAGTGCGGGACAGGTCTATGGCTACACCTTC
TRBJ2-5	TRBD2	NA	16	TRBV5-1	CASRFLPGTSEETQYF	TGCGCCAGCAGATTCCTCCCCGGGACTAGCGAGGAGACCCAGTACTTC
TRBJ2-1	TRBD1	many	16	TRBV20-1	CSARDGQGALYNEQFF	TGCAGTGCTAGAGACGGGCAGGGGGCGCTTTACAATGAGCAGTTCTTC
TRBJ2-7	NA	NA	11	TRBV2	CASRILYEQYF	TGTGCCAGCAGAATACTCTACGAGCAGTACTTC
TRBJ2-7	NA	NA	13	TRBV5-6	CASSILGTYEQYF	TGTGCCAGCAGCATACTAGGGACCTACGAGCAGTACTTC
TRBJ1-2	TRBD1	NA	13	TRBV20-1	CSADDRGRPPGTF	TGCAGTGCTGATGACAGGGGGAGGCCCCCAGGGACCTTC
TRBJ2-1	TRBD1	few	12	TRBV6-1	CASSVSGQGLFF	TGTGCCAGCAGTGTTTCGGGACAGGGCTTGTTCTTC
TRBJ1-5	NA	many	15	TRBV6-5	CASSYSTAANQPQHF	TGTGCCAGCAGTTACTCGACGGCCGCCAATCAGCCCCAGCATTTT
TRBJ2-1	NA	many	16	TRBV7-9	CASSLHAGANLVEQFF	TGTGCCAGCAGCTTACACGCGGGGGCTAATTTGGTGGAGCAGTTCTTC
TRBJ1-5	NA	NA	19	TRBV19	CASSIADRLSGRSNQPQHF	TGTGCCAGTAGTATCGCCGACAGGCTCTCGGGAAGGAGCAATCAGCCCCAGCATTTT
TRBJ2-7	NA	many	17	TRBV5-1	CASSLNEPGRRGYEQYF	TGCGCCAGCAGCTTGAACGAACCCGGACGGAGGGGGTACGAGCAGTACTTC
TRBJ2-1	TRBD1	many	16	TRBV24-1	CATSATGQGNYNEQFF	TGTGCCACCAGTGCCACGGGACAGGGAAACTACAATGAGCAGTTCTTC
TRBJ2-3	TRBD2	once	16	TRBV12-3/TRBV12-4	CASSLPSGVNTDTQYF	TGTGCCAGCAGTCTCCCTAGCGGGGTGAACACAGATACGCAGTATTTT
TRBJ1-5	NA	NA	11	TRBV20-1	CSASGAGPQHF	TGCAGTGCTAGTGGGGCAGGGCCCCAGCATTTT
TRBJ2-1	NA	many	16	TRBV5-1	CASSLEGTRLYNEQFF	TGCGCCAGCAGCTTGGAGGGGACAAGGCTATACAATGAGCAGTTCTTC
TRBJ1-3	NA	NA	11	TRBV30	CAWSAVNTIYF	TGTGCCTGGAGTGCCGTAAACACCATATATTTT
TRBJ2-7	NA	many	13	TRBV12-3/TRBV12-4	CASSSYATYEQYF	TGTGCCAGCAGTTCCTACGCTACCTACGAGCAGTACTTC
TRBJ2-1	NA	many	15	TRBV6-2/TRBV6-3	CASSYGTISYNEQFF	TGTGCCAGCAGTTACGGCACTATCTCCTACAATGAGCAGTTCTTC
TRBJ2-5	NA	once	17	TRBV29-1	CSATGDHPTTGRETQYF	TGCAGCGCAACAGGGGACCACCCAACCACGGGGAGGGAGACCCAGTACTTC
TRBJ1-5	NA	many	12	TRBV20-1	CSARGGNQPQHF	TGCAGTGCTAGGGGCGGCAATCAGCCCCAGCATTTT
TRBJ2-6	TRBD1	NA	16	TRBV12-3/TRBV12-4	CASSEGAAPGANVLTF	TGTGCCAGCAGTGAGGGGGCCGCCCCTGGGGCCAACGTCCTGACTTTC
TRBJ2-1	NA	NA	17	TRBV10-3	CAISESLTGPTYNEQFF	TGTGCCATCAGTGAGTCCCTAACGGGGCCAACCTACAATGAGCAGTTCTTC
TRBJ2-5	TRBD2	many	14	TRBV20-1	CSATSGGQTGAQYF	TGCAGTGCTACTAGCGGGGGGCAAACGGGGGCCCAGTACTTC
TRBJ2-7	TRBD1	many	13	TRBV5-1	CASSAQGAKEQYF	TGCGCCAGCTCGGCGCAGGGGGCAAAAGAGCAGTACTTC
TRBJ1-6	NA	NA	14	TRBV7-8	CASSLGQTNSPLHF	TGTGCCAGCAGCCTAGGACAGACCAATTCACCCCTCCACTTT
TRBJ2-7	NA	many	15	TRBV15	CATSRDLQSLSEQYF	TGTGCCACCAGCAGAGATCTACAGAGTTTATCCGAGCAGTACTTC
TRBJ1-1	NA	many	13	TRBV7-9	CASSETGYTEAFF	TGTGCCAGCAGCGAAACAGGGTACACTGAAGCTTTCTTT
TRBJ1-1	NA	few	15	TRBV6-5	CASSYNQGRVTEAFF	TGTGCCAGCAGTTACAACCAAGGACGGGTCACTGAAGCTTTCTTT
TRBJ2-1	TRBD2	many	15	TRBV6-6	CASSQPGLHNNEQFF	TGTGCCAGCAGCCAACCGGGACTACACAACAATGAGCAGTTCTTC
TRBJ1-1	NA	NA	15	TRBV7-2	CASRMTTGANTEAFF	TGTGCCAGCAGAATGACTACGGGGGCGAACACTGAAGCTTTCTTT
TRBJ1-1	NA	NA	13	TRBV20-1	CSAPWGPNTEAFF	TGCAGTGCCCCCTGGGGGCCGAACACTGAAGCTTTCTTT
TRBJ1-2	TRBD1	NA	14	TRBV28	CASRPGQLGYGYTF	TGTGCCAGCCGCCCGGGACAGCTGGGATACGGCTACACCTTC
TRBJ1-5	NA	few	15	TRBV20-1	CSARDLGESNQPQHF	TGCAGTGCTAGAGATTTGGGGGAGAGCAATCAGCCCCAGCATTTT
TRBJ2-6	TRBD1	many	17	TRBV27	CASSPGQFRSGANVLTF	TGTGCCAGCAGTCCGGGACAGTTCCGCTCTGGGGCCAACGTCCTGACTTTC
TRBJ1-2	TRBD1	many	15	TRBV5-1	CASSLDGQAAYGYTF	TGCGCCAGCAGCCTAGACGGACAGGCCGCCTATGGCTACACCTTC
TRBJ2-5	TRBD1	many	16	TRBV12-3/TRBV12-4	CASSPTGTGTGETQYF	TGTGCCAGCAGTCCCACCGGGACAGGGACTGGAGAGACCCAGTACTTC
TRBJ2-1	TRBD1	many	15	TRBV7-7	CASSPARGTGGEQFF	TGTGCCAGCAGCCCGGCCCGGGGGACAGGAGGGGAGCAGTTCTTC
TRBJ2-7	NA	many	9	TRBV29-1	CSVLYEQYF	TGCAGCGTTCTCTACGAGCAGTACTTC
TRBJ2-2	NA	many	15	TRBV7-9	CASSTGTSNTGELFF	TGTGCCAGCAGCACCGGGACCTCGAACACCGGGGAGCTGTTTTTT
TRBJ2-3	NA	NA	15	TRBV28	CASSFGQGRTDAQYF	TGTGCCAGCAGTTTTGGGCAGGGAAGGACAGATGCGCAGTATTTT
TRBJ1-1	NA	NA	15	TRBV6-9	CASSYWAVMNTEAFF	TGTGCCAGCAGTTATTGGGCAGTAATGAACACTGAAGCTTTCTTT
TRBJ2-1	NA	many	13	TRBV15	CATSRGSHNEQFF	TGTGCCACCAGCAGAGGGTCCCACAATGAGCAGTTCTTC
TRBJ2-5	NA	many	14	TRBV15	CATSRDQDQETQYF	TGTGCCACCAGCAGAGATCAGGACCAAGAGACCCAGTACTTC
TRBJ2-3	NA	many	11	TRBV20-1	CSASRYDTQYF	TGCAGTGCGAGCCGGTATGATACGCAGTATTTT
TRBJ2-2	NA	few	16	TRBV7-3	CASSPGVGVNTGELFF	TGTGCCAGCAGCCCGGGTGTAGGGGTGAACACCGGGGAGCTGTTTTTT
TRBJ1-1	TRBD1	NA	14	TRBV29-1	CSAQRQGRKTEAFF	TGCAGCGCCCAAAGACAGGGAAGGAAGACTGAAGCTTTCTTT
TRBJ1-2	NA	NA	14	TRBV6-5	CASSYSITSYGYTF	TGTGCCAGCAGTTACTCGATCACCTCCTATGGCTACACCTTC